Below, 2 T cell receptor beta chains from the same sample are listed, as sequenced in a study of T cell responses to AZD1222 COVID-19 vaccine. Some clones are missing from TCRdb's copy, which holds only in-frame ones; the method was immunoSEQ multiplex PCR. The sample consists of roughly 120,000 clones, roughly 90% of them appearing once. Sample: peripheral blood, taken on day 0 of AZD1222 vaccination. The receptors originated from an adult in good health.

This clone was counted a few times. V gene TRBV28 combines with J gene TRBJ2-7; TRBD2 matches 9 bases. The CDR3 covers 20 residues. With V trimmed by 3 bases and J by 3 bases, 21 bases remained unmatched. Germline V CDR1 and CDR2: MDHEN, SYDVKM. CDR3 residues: CASSLTWGSGSSGGHYEQYF. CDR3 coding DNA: TGTGCCAGCAGTTTGACGTGGGGTAGCGGGAGTTCTGGGGGCCACTACGAGCAGTACTTC. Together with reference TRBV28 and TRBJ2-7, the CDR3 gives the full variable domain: DVKVTQSSRYLVKRTGEKVFLECVQDMDHENMFWYRQDPGLGLRLIYFSYDVKMKEKGDIPEGYSVSREKKERFSLILESASTNQTSMYLCASSLTWGSGSSGGHYEQYFGPGTRLTVT.

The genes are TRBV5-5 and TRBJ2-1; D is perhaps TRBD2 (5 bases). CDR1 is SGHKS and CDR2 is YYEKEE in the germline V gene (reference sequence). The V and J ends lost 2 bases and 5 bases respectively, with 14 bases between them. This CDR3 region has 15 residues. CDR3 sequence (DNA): TGTGCCAGCAGCTTAAGGCTAGCAACTCACAATGAGCAGTTCTTC. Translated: CASSLRLATHNEQFF.